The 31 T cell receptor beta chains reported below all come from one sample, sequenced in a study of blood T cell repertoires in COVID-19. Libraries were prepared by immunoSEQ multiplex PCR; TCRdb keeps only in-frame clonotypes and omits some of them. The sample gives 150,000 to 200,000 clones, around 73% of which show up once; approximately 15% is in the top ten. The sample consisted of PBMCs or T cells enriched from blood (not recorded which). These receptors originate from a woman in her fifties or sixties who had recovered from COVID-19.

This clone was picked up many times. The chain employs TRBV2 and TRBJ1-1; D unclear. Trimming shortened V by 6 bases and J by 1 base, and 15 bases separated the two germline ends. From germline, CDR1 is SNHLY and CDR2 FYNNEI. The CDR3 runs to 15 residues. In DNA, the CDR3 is TGTGCCAGCAGGGGGTTCGGGATTGAGAACACTGAAGCTTTCTTT. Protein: CASRGFGIENTEAFF.

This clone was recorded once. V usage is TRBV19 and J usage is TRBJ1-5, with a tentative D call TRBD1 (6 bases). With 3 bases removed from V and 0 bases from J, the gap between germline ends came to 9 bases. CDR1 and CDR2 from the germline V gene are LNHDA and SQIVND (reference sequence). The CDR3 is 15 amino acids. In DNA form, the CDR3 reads TGTGCCAGTAGTATTTACAGGGTTAGCAATCAGCCCCAGCATTTT. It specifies CASSIYRVSNQPQHF.

The CDR3 is CASSLQGSPDTQYF. The CDR3 nucleotides are TGTGCCAGCAGCCTACAGGGCTCCCCAGATACGCAGTATTTT. The rearrangement uses TRBV3-1 (or the pseudogene TRBV3-2) and TRBJ2-3, with D perhaps matching TRBD1 (6 bases). V was shortened by 4 bases and J by 4 bases, with 12 bases between the two germline ends. CDR1 is LGHDT, CDR2 YNNKEL, per germline (reference sequence). The CDR3 sequence is 14 residues long.

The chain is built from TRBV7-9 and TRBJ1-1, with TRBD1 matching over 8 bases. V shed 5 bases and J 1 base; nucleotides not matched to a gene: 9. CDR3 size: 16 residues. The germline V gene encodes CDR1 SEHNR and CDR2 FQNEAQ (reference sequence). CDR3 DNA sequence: TGTGCCAGCAGCCAAAGTCCCGGGACAGGGAACACTGAAGCTTTCTTT. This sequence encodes CASSQSPGTGNTEAFF. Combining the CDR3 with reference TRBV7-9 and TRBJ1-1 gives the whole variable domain DTGVSQNPRHKITKRGQNVTFRCDPISEHNRLYWYRQTLGQGPEFLTYFQNEAQLEKSRLLSDRFSAERPKGSFSTLEIQRTEQGDSAMYLCASSQSPGTGNTEAFFGQGTRLTVV.

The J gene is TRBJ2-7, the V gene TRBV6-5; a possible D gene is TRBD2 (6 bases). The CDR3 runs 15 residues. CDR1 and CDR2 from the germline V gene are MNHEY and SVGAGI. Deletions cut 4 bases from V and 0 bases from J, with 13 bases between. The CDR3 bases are TGTGCCAGCAGTTCTCTGGGACTGATCTCCTACGAGCAGTACTTC. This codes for CASSSLGLISYEQYF.

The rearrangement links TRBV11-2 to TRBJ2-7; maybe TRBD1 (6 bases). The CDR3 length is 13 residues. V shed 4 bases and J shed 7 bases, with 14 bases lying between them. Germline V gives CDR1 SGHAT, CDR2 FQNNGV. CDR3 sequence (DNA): TGTGCCAGCAGCTCCCAGGGGCCGTCGGAGCAGTACTTC. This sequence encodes CASSSQGPSEQYF. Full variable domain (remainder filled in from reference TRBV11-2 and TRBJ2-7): EAGVAQSPRYKIIEKRQSVAFWCNPISGHATLYWYQQILGQGPKLLIQFQNNGVVDDSQLPKDRFSAERLKGVDSTLKIQPAKLEDSAVYLCASSSQGPSEQYFGPGTRLTVT.

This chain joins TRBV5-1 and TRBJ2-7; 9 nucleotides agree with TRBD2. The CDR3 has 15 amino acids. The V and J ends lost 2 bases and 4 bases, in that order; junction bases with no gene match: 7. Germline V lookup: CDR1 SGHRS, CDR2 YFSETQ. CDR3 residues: CASSLSFSGRYEQYF. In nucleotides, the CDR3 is TGCGCCAGCAGCTTATCCTTCAGCGGGAGGTACGAGCAGTACTTC. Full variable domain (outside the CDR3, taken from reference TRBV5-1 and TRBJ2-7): KAGVTQTPRYLIKTRGQQVTLSCSPISGHRSVSWYQQTPGQGLQFLFEYFSETQRNKGNFPGRFSGRQFSNSRSEMNVSTLELGDSALYLCASSLSFSGRYEQYFGPGTRLTVT.

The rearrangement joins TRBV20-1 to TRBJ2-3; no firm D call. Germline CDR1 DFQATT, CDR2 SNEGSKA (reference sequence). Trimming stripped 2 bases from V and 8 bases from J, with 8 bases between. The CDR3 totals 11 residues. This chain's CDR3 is CSARPGGTQYF. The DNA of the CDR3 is TGCAGTGCTAGACCGGGTGGTACGCAGTATTTT.

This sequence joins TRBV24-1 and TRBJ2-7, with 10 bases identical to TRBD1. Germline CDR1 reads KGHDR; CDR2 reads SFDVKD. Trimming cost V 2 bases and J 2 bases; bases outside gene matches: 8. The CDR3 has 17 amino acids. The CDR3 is CATSDSPGQGLTYEQYF. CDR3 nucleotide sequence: TGTGCCACCAGTGATTCCCCGGGACAGGGGTTAACCTACGAGCAGTACTTC.

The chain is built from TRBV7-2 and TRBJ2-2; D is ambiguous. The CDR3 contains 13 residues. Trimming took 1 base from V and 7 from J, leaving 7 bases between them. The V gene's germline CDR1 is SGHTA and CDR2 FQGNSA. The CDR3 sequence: CASSLVQRGELFF. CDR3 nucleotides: TGTGCCAGCAGCTTAGTTCAGCGCGGGGAGCTGTTTTTT.

The CDR3 here is CASSLTASQFGNEQFF. In nucleotides, the CDR3 is TGCGCCAGCAGCTTAACAGCTTCCCAGTTCGGTAATGAGCAGTTCTTC. The rearrangement joins TRBV5-1 to TRBJ2-1; D not resolved. The CDR3 is 16 amino acids. In germline, CDR1 is SGHRS, CDR2 YFSETQ. The V end was cut by 2 bases, the J end by 7 bases, with 19 bases between.

The DNA of the CDR3 is TGTGCCAGCAGCGACCCTAGCGGGGCGTATGAGCAGTTCTTC. This translates into CASSDPSGAYEQFF. V and J are TRBV9 and TRBJ2-1; the match to TRBD2 covers 9 bases. Trimming at V came to 3 bases and at J to 8 bases, leaving 6 bases not matched to a gene. The germline V gene has CDR1 SGDLS and CDR2 YYNGEE. CDR3 length: 14 residues.

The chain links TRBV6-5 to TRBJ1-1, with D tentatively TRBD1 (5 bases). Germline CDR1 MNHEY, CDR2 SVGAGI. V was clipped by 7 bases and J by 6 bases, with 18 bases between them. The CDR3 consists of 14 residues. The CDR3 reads CASTVAGKRSEAFF. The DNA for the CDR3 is TGTGCCAGCACCGTGGCAGGGAAGAGGTCTGAAGCTTTCTTT.

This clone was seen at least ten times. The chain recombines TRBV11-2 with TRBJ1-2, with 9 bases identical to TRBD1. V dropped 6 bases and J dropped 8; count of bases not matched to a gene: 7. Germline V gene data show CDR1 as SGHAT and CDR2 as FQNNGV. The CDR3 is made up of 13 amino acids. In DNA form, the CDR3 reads TGTGCCAGCAGTCCTACAGGGGGCGGCGGCTACACCTTC. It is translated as CASSPTGGGGYTF. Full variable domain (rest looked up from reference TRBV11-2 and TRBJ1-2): EAGVAQSPRYKIIEKRQSVAFWCNPISGHATLYWYQQILGQGPKLLIQFQNNGVVDDSQLPKDRFSAERLKGVDSTLKIQPAKLEDSAVYLCASSPTGGGGYTFGSGTRLTVV.

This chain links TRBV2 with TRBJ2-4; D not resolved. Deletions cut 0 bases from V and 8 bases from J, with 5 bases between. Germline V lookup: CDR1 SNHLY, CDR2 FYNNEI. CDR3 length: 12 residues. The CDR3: CASSEAQYIQYF. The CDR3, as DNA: TGTGCCAGCAGTGAAGCGCAGTACATTCAGTACTTC.

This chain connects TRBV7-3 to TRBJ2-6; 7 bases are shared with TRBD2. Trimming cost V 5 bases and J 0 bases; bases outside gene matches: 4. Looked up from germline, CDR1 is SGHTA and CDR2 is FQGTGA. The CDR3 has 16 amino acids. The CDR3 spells CASSQAGNSGANVLTF. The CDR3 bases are TGTGCCAGCAGCCAAGCGGGAAACTCTGGGGCCAACGTCCTGACTTTC.

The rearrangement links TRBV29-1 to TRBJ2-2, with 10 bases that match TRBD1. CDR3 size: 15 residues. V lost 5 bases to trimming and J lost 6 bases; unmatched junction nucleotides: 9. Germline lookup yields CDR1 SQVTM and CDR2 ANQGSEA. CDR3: CSVCRGQGTPGELFF. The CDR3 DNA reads TGCAGCGTTTGTAGGGGACAGGGGACCCCCGGGGAGCTGTTTTTT.

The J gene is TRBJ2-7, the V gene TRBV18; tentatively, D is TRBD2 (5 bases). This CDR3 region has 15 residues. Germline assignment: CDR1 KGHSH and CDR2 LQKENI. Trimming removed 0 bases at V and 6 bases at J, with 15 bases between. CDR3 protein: CASSPPDYPRIEQYF. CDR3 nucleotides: TGTGCCAGCTCACCACCCGACTACCCGAGGATCGAGCAGTACTTC.

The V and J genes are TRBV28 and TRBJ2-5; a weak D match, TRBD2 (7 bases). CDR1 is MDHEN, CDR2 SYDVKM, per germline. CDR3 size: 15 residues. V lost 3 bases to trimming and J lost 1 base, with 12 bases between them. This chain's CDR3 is CASSLAGGRQETQYF. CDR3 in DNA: TGTGCCAGCAGTTTGGCCGGGGGGCGCCAAGAGACCCAGTACTTC.

The CDR3 loop is CASSLQGSPRGEQYF. Here the CDR3 DNA reads TGTGCCAGCAGCTTACAGGGGTCTCCGCGGGGAGAGCAGTACTTC. V gene TRBV3-1 (or the pseudogene TRBV3-2) combines with J gene TRBJ2-7, with D maybe TRBD1 (7 bases). V was clipped by 5 bases and J by 7 bases, with 21 bases between them. CDR3 length: 15 amino acids. The germline CDR1 and CDR2 sequences are LGHDT and YNNKEL (reference sequence).

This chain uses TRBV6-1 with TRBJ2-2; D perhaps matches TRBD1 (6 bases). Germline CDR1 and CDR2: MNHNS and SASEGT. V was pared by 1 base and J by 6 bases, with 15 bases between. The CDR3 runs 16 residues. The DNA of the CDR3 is TGTGCCAGCAGTGAAGGCAGGCTACCAGGGGCCGGGGAGCTGTTTTTT. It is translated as CASSEGRLPGAGELFF.

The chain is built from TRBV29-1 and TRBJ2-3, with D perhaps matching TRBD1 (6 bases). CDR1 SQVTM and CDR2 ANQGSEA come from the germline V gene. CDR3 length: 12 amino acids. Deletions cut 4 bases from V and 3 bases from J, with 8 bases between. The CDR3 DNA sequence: TGCAGCGTTGCCCAGGGGACAGATACGCAGTATTTT. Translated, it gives CSVAQGTDTQYF.

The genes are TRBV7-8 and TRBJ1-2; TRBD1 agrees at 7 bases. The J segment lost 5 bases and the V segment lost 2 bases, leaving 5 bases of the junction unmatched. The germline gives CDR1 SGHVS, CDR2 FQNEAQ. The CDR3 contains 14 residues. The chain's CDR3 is CASSLTTGVYGYTF. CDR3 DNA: TGTGCCAGCAGCTTAACAACAGGGGTTTATGGCTACACCTTC.

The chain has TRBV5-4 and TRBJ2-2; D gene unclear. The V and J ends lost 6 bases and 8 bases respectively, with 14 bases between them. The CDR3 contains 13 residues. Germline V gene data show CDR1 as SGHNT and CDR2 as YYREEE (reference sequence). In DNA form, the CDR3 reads TGTGCCAGCACCCCGACCCAGGCGGGGGAGCTGTTTTTT. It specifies CASTPTQAGELFF.

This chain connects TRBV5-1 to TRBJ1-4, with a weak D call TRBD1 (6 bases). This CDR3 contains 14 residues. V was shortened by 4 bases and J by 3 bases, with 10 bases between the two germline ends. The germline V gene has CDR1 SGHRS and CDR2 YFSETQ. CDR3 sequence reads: CASSPGQSNEKLFF. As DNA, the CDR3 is TGCGCCAGCAGCCCCGGACAGTCTAATGAAAAACTGTTTTTT.

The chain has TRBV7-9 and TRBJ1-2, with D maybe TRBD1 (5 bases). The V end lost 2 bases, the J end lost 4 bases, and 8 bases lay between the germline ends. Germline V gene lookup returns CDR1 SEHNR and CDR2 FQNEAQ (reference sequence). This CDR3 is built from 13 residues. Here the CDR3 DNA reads TGTGCCAGCAGCTTATCAGGGTCCTATGGCTACACCTTC. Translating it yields CASSLSGSYGYTF.

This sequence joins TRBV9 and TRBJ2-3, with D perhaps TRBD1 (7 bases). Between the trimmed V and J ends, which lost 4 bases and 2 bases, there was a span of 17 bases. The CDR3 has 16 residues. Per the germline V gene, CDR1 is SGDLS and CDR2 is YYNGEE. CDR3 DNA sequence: TGTGCCAGCAGCCAGGGGGGTGGCAGGAACACAGATACGCAGTATTTT. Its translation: CASSQGGGRNTDTQYF.

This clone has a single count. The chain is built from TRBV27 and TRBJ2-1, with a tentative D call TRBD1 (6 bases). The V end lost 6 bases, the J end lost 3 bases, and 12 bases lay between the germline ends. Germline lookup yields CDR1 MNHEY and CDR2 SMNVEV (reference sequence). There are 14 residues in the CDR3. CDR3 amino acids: CASSHRTVYNEQFF. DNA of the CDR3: TGTGCCAGCAGCCATCGGACAGTCTACAATGAGCAGTTCTTC.

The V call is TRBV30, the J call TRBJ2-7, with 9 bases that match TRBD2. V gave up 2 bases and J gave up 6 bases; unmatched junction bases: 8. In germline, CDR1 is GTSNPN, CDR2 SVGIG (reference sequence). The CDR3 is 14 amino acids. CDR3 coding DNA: TGTGCCTGGAGTAGGAGTCTAGCGGGAACCGAGCAGTACTTC. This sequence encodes CAWSRSLAGTEQYF. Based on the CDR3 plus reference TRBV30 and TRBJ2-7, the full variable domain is SQTIHQWPATLVQPVGSPLSLECTVEGTSNPNLYWYRQAAGRGLQLLFYSVGIGQISSEVPQNLSASRPQDRQFILSSKKLLLSDSGFYLCAWSRSLAGTEQYFGPGTRLTVT.

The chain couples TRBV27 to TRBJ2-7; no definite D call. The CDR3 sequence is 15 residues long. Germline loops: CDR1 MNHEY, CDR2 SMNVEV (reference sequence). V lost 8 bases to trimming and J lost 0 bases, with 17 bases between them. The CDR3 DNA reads TGTGCCAGCCACCCCGAGCTTGTAAGCTCCTACGAGCAGTACTTC. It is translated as CASHPELVSSYEQYF.

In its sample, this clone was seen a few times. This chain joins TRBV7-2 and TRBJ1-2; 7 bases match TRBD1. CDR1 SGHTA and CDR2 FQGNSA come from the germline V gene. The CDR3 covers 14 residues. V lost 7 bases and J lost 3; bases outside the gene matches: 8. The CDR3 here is CASTGRTGDYGYTF. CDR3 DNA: TGTGCCAGCACCGGACGTACAGGGGACTATGGCTACACCTTC. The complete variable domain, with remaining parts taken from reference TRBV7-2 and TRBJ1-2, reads GAGVSQSPSNKVTEKGKDVELRCDPISGHTALYWYRQSLGQGLEFLIYFQGNSAPDKSGLPSDRFSAERTGGSVSTLTIQRTQQEDSAVYLCASTGRTGDYGYTFGSGTRLTVV.